This T cell receptor (beta chain) originates from a study of T cell repertoires in cytomegalovirus infection. Study overall: The public TCR beta signatures pointed to both CMV infection and matching HLA type. Study-level points and caveats: Frequencies of public TCR beta families were cumulated, and this identified carriers of CMV plus the relevant HLA. HLA-C-restricted TCR beta clonotypes specific for CMV led the ex vivo response.

The sample holds many counts of this clonotype. Its antigen is still unknown. The CDR3 consists of 13 residues. Germline CDR1 and CDR2: SGHTA and FQGNSA. The ends lost 7 bases at V and 4 bases at J; junction bases unmatched: 5. TCRdb used MiXCR to reprocess the reads, holding one entry per CDR3 protein. This sample has 70,000 to 75,000 distinct CDR3 sequences; just under 4% occur once, and the top ten carry less than 25%. The source material was PBMCs. This chain connects TRBV7-2 to TRBJ2-3; 7 nucleotides line up with TRBD2. This TCR was sampled from a human donor in good health (CMV status not recorded). Some clones in this sample may be carry-over from other donors' samples. CDR3 DNA sequence: TGTGCCAGCACCCGTCGGGGGGCAGATACGCAGTATTTT. Its translation is CASTRRGADTQYF.